Listed below are T cell receptor beta chains from one sample, sequenced in a study of shared clonotypes between healthy human individuals. TCRdb keeps only in-frame clones here, not all; method: immunoSEQ multiplex PCR. The data show 550,000 to 600,000 clones, roughly 98% seen once. Sequenced input: naive CD8+ T cells sorted from blood. All receptors come from a man aged 30-40 years in good health. The conserved cysteine and the conserved F or W are not part of the CDR3 here. The D gene is left open where the match is weak.

13,TRBV7-3,TRBD1,ASSPRSGGLNEQF
14,TRBV7-8,TRBD2,ASSPQTSQNTGELF
13,TRBV6-1,.,ASSEEVFSTDTQY
14,TRBV27,.,ASRSIRTGTFLEQF
13,TRBV14,TRBD2,ASSQFRTSRNEQF
13,TRBV9,.,ASSVVGTETYEQY
14,TRBV5-4,.,ASSLDGLGINEKLF
11,TRBV27,.,ASSLWGVTEQF
13,TRBV6-5,TRBD2,ASSYYLAATGELF
12,TRBV27,.,ASSLLGAEETQY
14,TRBV25-1,.,ASRSDSLISGNTIY
9,TRBV4-1,.,ASSQVGEQF
11,TRBV9,.,ASSVGGTQPQH
15,TRBV11-2,TRBD2,ASSQRQAGGLGYEQF
12,TRBV9,.,ARRTKTSTDTQY
9,TRBV2,.,ASGEVRELF
13,TRBV9,.,ASSVDQRIKNIQY
10,TRBV6-5,.,ASMGGPDTQY
13,TRBV7-9,.,ASSKGAGTFYGYT
9,TRBV6-1,.,ASIGNTEAF
12,TRBV27,.,ASSSTTGLGPQH
13,TRBV29-1,TRBD2,SVLGLAGEHNEQF
13,TRBV6-5,TRBD2,ATSPTSGRTDTQY
11,TRBV5-4,TRBD2,ASSFGTSGERK
13,TRBV7-6,TRBD2,ASSLTLAGANEQF
11,TRBV11-3,.,ASSFGRYNEQF
11,TRBV7-6,.,ASSSINSYEQY
11,TRBV7-3,TRBD2,ASSLVLAETQY
11,TRBV5-5,.,ASSLRGNTEAF
14,TRBV6-4,.,ASSDSIANSYNEQF
13,TRBV10-1,.,ASSAQGTGTDTQY
12,TRBV9,TRBD2,ASSKLAENNEQF
10,TRBV29-1,.,SVSDNSGELF
13,TRBV11-2,.,ASSLDRSRGDTQY
11,TRBV10-3,.,AIMRESTDTQY
13,TRBV5-1,.,ASSLVGAGTGELF
13,TRBV7-9,.,ASSLADGQIYEQY
13,TRBV28,TRBD2,ASSSRTSGNREQY
13,TRBV6-1,.,ASSENRVSSYEQY
13,TRBV28,TRBD1,ASSLGQGDSYEQY
14,TRBV7-9,TRBD2,ASSLVLAGSSYEQY
12,TRBV30,TRBD2,AWKGLAVYNEQF
13,TRBV7-9,TRBD2,ASSFASGASYEQY
19,TRBV6-1,.,ASSEALPGIRDAHGPYEQY
13,TRBV13,TRBD2,ASSFGLAGFNEQF
12,TRBV28,.,ASRQGTHTDTQY
13,TRBV4-1,TRBD2,ASSHILAGDYEQY
15,TRBV4-1,.,ASSQDPHGQTTYEQY
14,TRBV5-1,TRBD1,ASSWPDGTGNYEQY
10,TRBV29-1,.,SGVPPPGEQF